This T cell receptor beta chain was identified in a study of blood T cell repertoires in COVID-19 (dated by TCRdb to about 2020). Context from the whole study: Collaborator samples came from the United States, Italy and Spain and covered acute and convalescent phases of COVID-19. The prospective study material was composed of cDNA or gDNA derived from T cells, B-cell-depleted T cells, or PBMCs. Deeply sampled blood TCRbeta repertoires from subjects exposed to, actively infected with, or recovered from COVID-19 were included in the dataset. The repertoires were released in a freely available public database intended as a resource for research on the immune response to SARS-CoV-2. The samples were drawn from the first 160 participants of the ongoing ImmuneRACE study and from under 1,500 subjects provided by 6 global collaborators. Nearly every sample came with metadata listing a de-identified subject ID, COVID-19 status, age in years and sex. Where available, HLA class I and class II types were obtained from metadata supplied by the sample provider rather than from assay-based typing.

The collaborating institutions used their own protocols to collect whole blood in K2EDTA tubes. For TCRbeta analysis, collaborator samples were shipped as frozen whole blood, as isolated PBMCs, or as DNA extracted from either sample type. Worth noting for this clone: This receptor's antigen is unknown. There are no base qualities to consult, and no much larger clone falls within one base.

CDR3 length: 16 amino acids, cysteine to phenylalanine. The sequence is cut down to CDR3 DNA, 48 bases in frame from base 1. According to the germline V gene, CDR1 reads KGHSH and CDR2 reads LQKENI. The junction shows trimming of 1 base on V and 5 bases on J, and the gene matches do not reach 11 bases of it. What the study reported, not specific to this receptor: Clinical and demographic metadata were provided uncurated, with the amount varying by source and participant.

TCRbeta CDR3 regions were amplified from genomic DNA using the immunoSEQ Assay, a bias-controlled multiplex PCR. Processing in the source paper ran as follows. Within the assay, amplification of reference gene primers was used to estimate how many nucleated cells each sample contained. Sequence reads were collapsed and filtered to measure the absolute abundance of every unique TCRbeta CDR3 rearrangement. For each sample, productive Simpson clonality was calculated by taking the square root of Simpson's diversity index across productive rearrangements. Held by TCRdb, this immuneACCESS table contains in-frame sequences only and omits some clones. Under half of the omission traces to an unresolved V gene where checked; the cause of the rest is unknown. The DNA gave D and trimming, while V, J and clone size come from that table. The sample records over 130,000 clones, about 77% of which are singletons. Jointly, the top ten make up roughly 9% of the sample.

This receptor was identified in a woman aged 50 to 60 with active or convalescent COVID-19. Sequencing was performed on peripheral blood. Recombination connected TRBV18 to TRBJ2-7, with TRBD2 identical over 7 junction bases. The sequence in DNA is TGTGCCAGCTCACCACAGCCAGCGGGATCCCTCAACGAGCAGTACTTC. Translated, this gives CASSPQPAGSLNEQYF.